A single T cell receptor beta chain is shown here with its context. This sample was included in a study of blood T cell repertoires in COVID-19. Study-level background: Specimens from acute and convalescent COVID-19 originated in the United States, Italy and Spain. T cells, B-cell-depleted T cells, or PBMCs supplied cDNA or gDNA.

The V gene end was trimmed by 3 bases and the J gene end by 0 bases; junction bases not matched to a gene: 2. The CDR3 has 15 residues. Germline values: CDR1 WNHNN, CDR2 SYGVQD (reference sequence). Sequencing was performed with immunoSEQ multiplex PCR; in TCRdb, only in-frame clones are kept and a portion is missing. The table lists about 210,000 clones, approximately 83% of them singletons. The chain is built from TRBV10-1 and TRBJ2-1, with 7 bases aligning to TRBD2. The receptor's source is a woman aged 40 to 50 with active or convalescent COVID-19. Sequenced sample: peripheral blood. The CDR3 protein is CASSEGGGSYNEQFF. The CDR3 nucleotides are TGCGCCAGCAGTGAAGGCGGGGGCTCCTACAATGAGCAGTTCTTC.